This T cell receptor beta chain emerged from a study of shared clonotypes between healthy human individuals. Study background: CD8 memory received one plate per donor, CD8 naive two, CD4 memory three and CD4 naive three. General study results and limits: The four-donor shared clonotypes exceeded non-shared clonotypes in generation probability, with non-shared ones scoring lower. Incomplete sequencing of sorted subsets was indicated by rarefaction despite large depth.

V shed 6 bases and J 0 bases; nucleotides not matched to a gene: 10. CDR3 length equals 18 residues. Per germline, CDR1 MNHEY and CDR2 SMNVEV (reference sequence). As defined, naive CD8 cells were CD45RO-negative and positively selected for CCR7, with terminally differentiated effector memory CD45RA+ cells excluded. For this clone: Its antigen is not identified.

Using immunoSEQ multiplex PCR, the repertoire was profiled, and TCRdb retains in-frame clones only, with some absent. The top ten hold about 1.7% of the sample, which has about 2.1 million clones, about 93% seen once. The specimen was naive CD8+ T cells from PBMCs. This receptor was taken from a man between 18 and 35 years old in good health. Some clones in this sample may be carry-over from other donors' samples. The chain is built from TRBV27 and TRBJ2-2; 10 nucleotides agree with TRBD2. CDR3 region: CASSPARLAGSNTGELFF. CDR3 coding DNA: TGTGCCAGCAGCCCGGCCCGACTAGCGGGTTCGAACACCGGGGAGCTGTTTTTT.